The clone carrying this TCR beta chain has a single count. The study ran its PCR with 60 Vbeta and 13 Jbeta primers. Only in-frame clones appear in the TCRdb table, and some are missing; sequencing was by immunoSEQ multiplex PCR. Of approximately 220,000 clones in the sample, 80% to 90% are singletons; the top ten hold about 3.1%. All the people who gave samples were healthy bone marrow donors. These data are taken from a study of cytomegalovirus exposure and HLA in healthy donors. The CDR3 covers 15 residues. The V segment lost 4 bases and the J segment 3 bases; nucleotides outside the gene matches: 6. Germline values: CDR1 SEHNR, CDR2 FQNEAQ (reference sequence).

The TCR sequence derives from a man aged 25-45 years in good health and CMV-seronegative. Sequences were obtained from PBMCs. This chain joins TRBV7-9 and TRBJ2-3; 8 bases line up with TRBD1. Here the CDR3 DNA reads TGTGCCAGCAGCTACGACAGGGGATGGACAGATACGCAGTATTTT. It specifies CASSYDRGWTDTQYF.